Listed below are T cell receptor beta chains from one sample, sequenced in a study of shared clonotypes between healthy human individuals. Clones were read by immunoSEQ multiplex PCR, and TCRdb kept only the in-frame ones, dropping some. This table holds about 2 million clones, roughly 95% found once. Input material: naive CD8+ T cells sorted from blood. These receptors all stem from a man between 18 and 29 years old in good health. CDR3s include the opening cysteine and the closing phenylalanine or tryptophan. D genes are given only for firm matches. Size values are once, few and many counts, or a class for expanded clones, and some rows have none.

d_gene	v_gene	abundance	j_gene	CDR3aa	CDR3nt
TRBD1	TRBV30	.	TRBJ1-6	CAWSTGQSTEPLHF	TGTGCCTGGAGTACGGGACAGTCCACTGAACCCCTCCACTTT
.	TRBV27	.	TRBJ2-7	CASASSYEQYF	TGTGCCAGCGCCAGCTCCTACGAGCAGTACTTC
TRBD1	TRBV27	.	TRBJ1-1	CASSTTGGTEAFF	TGTGCCAGCAGTACAACAGGGGGCACTGAAGCTTTCTTT
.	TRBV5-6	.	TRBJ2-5	CASSSGQPWGQETQYF	TGTGCCAGCAGCTCCGGGCAACCCTGGGGCCAAGAGACCCAGTACTTC
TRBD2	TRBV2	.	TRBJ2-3	CASSEAQLAGRDTQYF	TGTGCCAGCAGTGAAGCGCAGCTAGCGGGCCGCGATACGCAGTATTTT
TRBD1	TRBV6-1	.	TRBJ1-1	CASSDQGATEAFF	TGTGCCAGCAGTGACCAGGGGGCCACTGAAGCTTTCTTT
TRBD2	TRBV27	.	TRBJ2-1	CASSLLRISGSSYNEQFF	TGTGCCAGCAGTTTATTACGGATTAGCGGGAGCTCCTACAATGAGCAGTTCTTC
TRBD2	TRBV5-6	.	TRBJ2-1	CASSWGPSGGLNEQFF	TGTGCCAGCAGCTGGGGGCCTAGCGGGGGCCTAAATGAGCAGTTCTTC
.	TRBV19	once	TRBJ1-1	CAAISAGVTEAFF	TGTGCCGCCATCTCTGCAGGGGTCACTGAAGCTTTCTTT
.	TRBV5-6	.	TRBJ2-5	CASSFSRGMEETQYF	TGTGCCAGCAGCTTCTCAAGGGGAATGGAAGAGACCCAGTACTTC
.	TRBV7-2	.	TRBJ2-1	CASSPVPVNEQFF	TGTGCCAGCAGCCCCGTACCCGTGAATGAGCAGTTCTTC
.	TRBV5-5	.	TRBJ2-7	CASSLEFPYEQYF	TGTGCCAGCAGCTTGGAGTTCCCCTACGAGCAGTACTTC
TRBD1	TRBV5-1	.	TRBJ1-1	CASSYRGTGTEAFF	TGCGCCAGCAGCTACCGCGGGACAGGGACTGAAGCTTTCTTT
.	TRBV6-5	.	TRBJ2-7	CASSYPRSGGQNEQYF	TGTGCCAGCAGTTACCCACGAAGTGGAGGGCAGAACGAGCAGTACTTC
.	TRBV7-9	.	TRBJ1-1	CASSLVNTEAFF	TGTGCCAGCAGCTTGGTGAACACTGAAGCTTTCTTT
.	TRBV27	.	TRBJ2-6	CASSSGSSGANVLTF	TGTGCCAGCAGTTCCGGTAGTTCTGGGGCCAACGTCCTGACTTTC
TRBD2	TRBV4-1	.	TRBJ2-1	CASSQDPATSGLGWEQFF	TGCGCCAGCAGCCAAGATCCCGCGACTAGCGGCCTTGGATGGGAGCAGTTCTTC
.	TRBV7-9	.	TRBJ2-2	CASSPLAGRTGELFF	TGTGCCAGCAGCCCGCTGGCGGGCCGTACCGGGGAGCTGTTTTTT
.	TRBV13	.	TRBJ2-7	CASSLGRTANEQYF	TGTGCCAGCAGCTTAGGCCGGACAGCCAACGAGCAGTACTTC
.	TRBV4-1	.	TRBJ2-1	CASSQVKGEQFF	TGCGCCAGCAGCCAAGTTAAGGGTGAGCAGTTCTTC
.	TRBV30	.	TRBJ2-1	CAKQKYNEQFF	TGTGCAAAACAGAAATACAATGAGCAGTTCTTC
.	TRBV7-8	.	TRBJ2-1	CASSLDRLVTSDEQFF	TGTGCCAGCAGCTTGGACCGACTAGTTACGTCCGATGAGCAGTTCTTC
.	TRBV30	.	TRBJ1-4	CAWSVKTNNEKLFF	TGTGCCTGGAGTGTAAAAACTAATAATGAAAAACTGTTTTTT
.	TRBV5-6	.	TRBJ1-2	CASSLTPGGTNYGYTF	TGTGCCAGCAGTTTGACCCCGGGCGGAACTAACTATGGCTACACCTTC
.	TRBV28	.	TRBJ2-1	CASSSHAPGAQHYNEQFF	TGTGCCAGCAGTTCGCATGCTCCGGGGGCCCAACACTACAATGAGCAGTTCTTC
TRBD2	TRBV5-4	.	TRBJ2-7	CASSLLSGNYEQYF	TGTGCCAGCAGCTTGCTTAGCGGGAACTACGAGCAGTACTTC
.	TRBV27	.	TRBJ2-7	CASSLSVGARTYEQYF	TGTGCCAGCAGTTTATCGGTTGGGGCACGAACCTACGAGCAGTACTTC